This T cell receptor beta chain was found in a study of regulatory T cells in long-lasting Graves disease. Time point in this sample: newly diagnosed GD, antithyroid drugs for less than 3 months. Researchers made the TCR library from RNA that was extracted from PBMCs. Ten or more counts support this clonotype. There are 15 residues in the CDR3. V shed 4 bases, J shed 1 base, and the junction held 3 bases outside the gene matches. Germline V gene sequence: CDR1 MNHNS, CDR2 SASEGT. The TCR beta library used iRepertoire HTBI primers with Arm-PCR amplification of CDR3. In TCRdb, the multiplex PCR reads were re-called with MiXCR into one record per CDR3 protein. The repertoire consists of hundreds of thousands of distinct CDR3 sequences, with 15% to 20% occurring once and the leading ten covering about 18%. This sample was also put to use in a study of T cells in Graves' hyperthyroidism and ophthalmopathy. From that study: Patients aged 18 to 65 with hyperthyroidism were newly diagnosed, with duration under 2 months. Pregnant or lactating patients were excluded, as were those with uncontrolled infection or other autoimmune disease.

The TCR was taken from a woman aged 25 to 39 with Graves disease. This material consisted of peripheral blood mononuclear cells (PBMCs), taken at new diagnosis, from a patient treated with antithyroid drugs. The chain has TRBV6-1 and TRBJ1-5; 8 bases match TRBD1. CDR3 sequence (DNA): TGTGCCAGCAGTGTATACAGGGGGAGCAATCAGCCCCAGCATTTT. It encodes CASSVYRGSNQPQHF.